This T cell receptor beta chain was identified in a study of T cells in tuberculosis. Study-level background: The T cells targeted glucose monomycolate, a mycobacterial lipid, via CD1B.

Adolescents were screened for latent TB by skin test and IGRA. Method: immunoSEQ multiplex PCR; TCRdb's copy keeps in-frame clones and lacks some. The table includes 40,000 to 50,000 clones, approximately 95% detected once. Points on this clone: Its specificity is unknown.

General observations from the study: A GMM-specific repertoire classifier reached roughly 86% accuracy, AUROC around 0.87.

Germline CDR1 reads MDHEN; CDR2 reads SYDVKM. The junction had 12 bases not matched to a gene; V was cut back by 7 bases and J by 7 bases. The CDR3 spans 16 residues. The TCR sequence derives from a donor between 10 and 35 years old with latent tuberculosis or without tuberculosis infection. The V call is TRBV28, the J call TRBJ1-6; 8 bases fit TRBD1. The sample consisted of PBMCs. The CDR3 loop reads CASTQAGGLGNSPLHF. The CDR3 bases are TGTGCCAGCACCCAAGCAGGGGGCCTTGGGAATTCACCCCTCCACTTT.